Presented here are 14 T cell receptor beta chains from one specimen sequenced in a study of HIV-infected children after antiretroviral therapy interruption. Unique molecular identifiers were included in an RNA-based 3' RACE TCR library. MiXCR, applied by TCRdb to the 3' RACE reads, yields one record per CDR3 protein. The data show some 16,000 distinct CDR3 sequences, about 3.4% seen once. Treatment denoted: PENTA 11 planned treatment interruption arm or continuous ART arm. Source: CD45RA+ CD4+ T cells from PBMCs, taken from a donor given antiretroviral therapy, either interrupted or continuous. Sample subset: naive CD4+ CD45RA+ CD45RO- T cells. These receptors came from a child under 18 with HIV.

In its sample, this clonotype was seen a few times. At one of its ends the junction is not consistent with the germline gene, which may arise from a read error. This rearrangement joins TRBV6-5 to TRBJ1-4, with D tentatively TRBD1 (5 bases). Germline V gene sequence: CDR1 MNHEY, CDR2 SVGAGI. CDR3 size: 11 residues. CDR3 region: CASEDGARGVF. CDR3 coding DNA: TGTGCCAGCGAAGACGGGGCGCGTGGGGTTTTT.

By share of the sample, this clonotype is medium-sized. This chain connects TRBV7-2 to TRBJ2-2, with D possibly matching TRBD1 (6 bases). Trimming left V 5 bases short and J 3 bases short, with 13 bases between. The CDR3 contains 15 residues. CDR1 and CDR2 from the germline V gene are SGHTA and FQGNSA. The CDR3 reads CASSLRTEYTGELFF. CDR3 DNA sequence: TGTGCCAGCAGCCTCCGGACAGAATACACCGGGGAGCTGTTTTTT. Full variable domain (rest looked up from reference TRBV7-2 and TRBJ2-2): GAGVSQSPSNKVTEKGKDVELRCDPISGHTALYWYRQSLGQGLEFLIYFQGNSAPDKSGLPSDRFSAERTGGSVSTLTIQRTQQEDSAVYLCASSLRTEYTGELFFGEGSRLTVL.

This clonotype was recorded many times. This chain uses TRBV28 with TRBJ1-3; D is undetermined. Per the germline V gene, CDR1 is MDHEN and CDR2 is SYDVKM. Trimming took off 6 bases at V and 2 bases at J, with 11 bases between the two ends. There are 14 residues in the CDR3. The CDR3 bases are TGTGCCAGCAGCTTGGGGTCACCTGGAAACACCATATATTTT. As protein: CASSLGSPGNTIYF. Looking up the rest from reference TRBV28 and TRBJ1-3 gives the full variable domain: DVKVTQSSRYLVKRTGEKVFLECVQDMDHENMFWYRQDPGLGLRLIYFSYDVKMKEKGDIPEGYSVSREKKERFSLILESASTNQTSMYLCASSLGSPGNTIYFGEGSWLTVV.

This clonotype is judged medium-sized. CDR3 coding DNA: TGTGCCAGCAGTGATGAGCACAGCTCATATAGCAATCAGCCCCAGCATTTT. Amino acid sequence: CASSDEHSSYSNQPQHF. This rearrangement joins TRBV2 to TRBJ1-5; D is uncertain. The germline V gene encodes CDR1 SNHLY and CDR2 FYNNEI. V lost 3 bases and J lost 0, with 15 bases in between. This CDR3 region has 17 residues.

This clonotype was counted many times. The V gene is TRBV20-1, the J gene TRBJ2-1; 9 bases align to TRBD2. Germline-derived CDR1 and CDR2 are DFQATT and SNEGSKA (reference sequence). V gave up 0 bases and J gave up 6 bases; unmatched junction bases: 6. The CDR3 has 15 amino acids. The CDR3 bases are TGCAGTGCTAGAGATAGGGCGGGGGGGTTCAATGAGCAGTTCTTC. It codes for CSARDRAGGFNEQFF.

This clonotype was counted at least ten times. The chain employs TRBV24-1 and TRBJ2-4, with 7 bases lining up with TRBD1. This CDR3 contains 16 residues. Trimming cost V 9 bases and J 2 bases; bases outside gene matches: 12. The germline gives CDR1 KGHDR, CDR2 SFDVKD. CDR3 residues: CATSTGTADSKNIQYF. The CDR3, as DNA: TGTGCCACCTCTACCGGGACAGCCGATTCCAAAAACATTCAGTACTTC.

Judged by abundance, this clonotype is medium-sized. The chain carries TRBV3-1 and TRBJ2-3; no clear D gene. The CDR3 sequence is 15 residues long. Deletions cut 4 bases from V and 0 bases from J, with 11 bases between. Per germline, CDR1 LGHDT and CDR2 YNNKEL (reference sequence). CDR3 bases: TGTGCCAGCAGCCCCGGTCATCGTAGCACAGATACGCAGTATTTT. Its protein product is CASSPGHRSTDTQYF.

The sample holds many counts of this clonotype. V is TRBV20-1 and J is TRBJ2-3; perhaps D is TRBD1 or TRBD2 (6 bases each). The CDR3 is 14 residues long. Germline CDR1 and CDR2: DFQATT and SNEGSKA (reference sequence). With 0 bases removed from V and 3 bases from J, the gap between germline ends came to 10 bases. CDR3 amino acids: CSAREGGGTDTQYF. CDR3 in DNA: TGCAGTGCTAGAGAGGGGGGCGGGACAGATACGCAGTATTTT.

This clonotype was counted at least ten times. The J gene is TRBJ2-2, the V gene TRBV7-3; D gene ambiguous. Germline V lookup: CDR1 SGHTA, CDR2 FQGTGA. The CDR3 spans 13 residues. V lost 2 bases to trimming and J lost 3 bases, with 4 bases between them. CDR3 residues: CASSLGDTGELFF. CDR3 sequence (DNA): TGTGCCAGCAGCTTAGGGGACACCGGGGAGCTGTTTTTT.

The table lists this clonotype with many counts. This rearrangement joins TRBV3-1 to TRBJ2-3; D gene ambiguous. In germline, CDR1 is LGHDT, CDR2 YNNKEL (reference sequence). The CDR3 is made up of 18 amino acids. Trimming left V 0 bases short and J 5 bases short, with 21 bases between. CDR3 nucleotide sequence: TGTGCCAGCAGCCAAGAGAACCTGGTGGCGAGCGACATAGATACGCAGTATTTT. Its protein is CASSQENLVASDIDTQYF.

This clonotype was seen repeatedly, ten times or more. This chain links TRBV20-1 with TRBJ1-2, with D hard to call. This CDR3 region has 12 residues. V was cut by 1 base and J by 7 bases, with 10 bases left in between. Looked up from germline, CDR1 is DFQATT and CDR2 is SNEGSKA (reference sequence). The CDR3 nucleotides are TGCAGTGCTAGAGGCGTGGGAGGTGGCTACACCTTC. It is translated as CSARGVGGGYTF.

In its sample, this clonotype ranks as medium-sized (0.01 to 0.1%). The CDR3 DNA follows: TGTGCCACCAGCCGACAGGGGCTGAACACTGAAGCTTTCTTT. Its protein is CATSRQGLNTEAFF. The V and J genes are TRBV15 and TRBJ1-1; 8 nucleotides agree with TRBD1. J lost 0 bases, V lost 5 bases, and 2 bases had no gene match. The CDR3 is 14 amino acids. The germline gives CDR1 LNHNV, CDR2 YYDKDF (reference sequence).

This clonotype rates as medium-sized. The chain links TRBV11-1 to TRBJ2-1; 14 nucleotides agree with TRBD2. The CDR3 is 19 amino acids. V gave up 2 bases and J gave up 6 bases; unmatched junction bases: 12. From germline, CDR1 is SGHAT and CDR2 FQDESV (reference sequence). The CDR3 loop reads CASSLTGTSGRNIPNEQFF. The DNA for the CDR3 is TGTGCCAGCAGCTTAACAGGGACTAGCGGGAGAAACATACCCAATGAGCAGTTCTTC.

This clonotype has at least ten counts. The chain recombines TRBV20-1 with TRBJ2-7; 8 nucleotides align to TRBD2. After removal of 7 bases from V and 2 bases from J, the junction contained 10 bases not matched to a gene. Germline-derived CDR1 and CDR2 are DFQATT and SNEGSKA (reference sequence). The CDR3 runs to 14 residues. The CDR3 nucleotides are TGCAGTGTTTCGTTGGGACTAGGGACCTACGAGCAGTACTTC. Protein: CSVSLGLGTYEQYF.